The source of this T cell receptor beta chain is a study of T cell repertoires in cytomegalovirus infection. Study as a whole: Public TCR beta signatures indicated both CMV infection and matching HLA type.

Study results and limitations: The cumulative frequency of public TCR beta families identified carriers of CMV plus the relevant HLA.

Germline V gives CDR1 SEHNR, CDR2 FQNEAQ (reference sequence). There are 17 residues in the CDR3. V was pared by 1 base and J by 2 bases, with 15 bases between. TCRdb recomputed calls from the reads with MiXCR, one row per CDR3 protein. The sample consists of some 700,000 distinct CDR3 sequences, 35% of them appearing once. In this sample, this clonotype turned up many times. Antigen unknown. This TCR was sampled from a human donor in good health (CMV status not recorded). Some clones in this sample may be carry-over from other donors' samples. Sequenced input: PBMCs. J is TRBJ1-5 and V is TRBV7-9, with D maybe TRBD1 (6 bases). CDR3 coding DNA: TGTGCCAGCAGCTTAGGGGAACCAGGGGCGGGCAATCAGCCCCAGCATTTT. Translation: CASSLGEPGAGNQPQHF.